This TCR beta chain came from a study of blood T cell repertoires in COVID-19. Trimming shortened V by 4 bases and J by 2 bases, and 20 bases separated the two germline ends. The CDR3 is made up of 17 amino acids. Germline-derived CDR1 and CDR2 are SGHAT and FQNNGV. The authors' processing: Amplified reference gene primers provided the basis for estimating nucleated cell counts. Measured with immunoSEQ multiplex PCR; TCRdb has only the in-frame clones, and not every one. The DNA gave D and trimming, while V, J and clone size come from that table. The sample includes hundreds of thousands of clones, around 88% of them seen just once.

The V call is TRBV11-2, the J call TRBJ2-5, with a possible D match to TRBD1 (5 bases). Sequencing was carried out using peripheral blood. The sequence derives from a woman aged 45 to 65 with acute or convalescent COVID-19. CDR3 sequence reads: CASSSLVLRQSQETQYF. In DNA, the CDR3 is TGTGCCAGCAGCTCCCTAGTCCTCCGACAGAGTCAAGAGACCCAGTACTTC. Full variable domain (rest looked up from reference TRBV11-2 and TRBJ2-5): EAGVAQSPRYKIIEKRQSVAFWCNPISGHATLYWYQQILGQGPKLLIQFQNNGVVDDSQLPKDRFSAERLKGVDSTLKIQPAKLEDSAVYLCASSSLVLRQSQETQYFGPGTRLLVL.